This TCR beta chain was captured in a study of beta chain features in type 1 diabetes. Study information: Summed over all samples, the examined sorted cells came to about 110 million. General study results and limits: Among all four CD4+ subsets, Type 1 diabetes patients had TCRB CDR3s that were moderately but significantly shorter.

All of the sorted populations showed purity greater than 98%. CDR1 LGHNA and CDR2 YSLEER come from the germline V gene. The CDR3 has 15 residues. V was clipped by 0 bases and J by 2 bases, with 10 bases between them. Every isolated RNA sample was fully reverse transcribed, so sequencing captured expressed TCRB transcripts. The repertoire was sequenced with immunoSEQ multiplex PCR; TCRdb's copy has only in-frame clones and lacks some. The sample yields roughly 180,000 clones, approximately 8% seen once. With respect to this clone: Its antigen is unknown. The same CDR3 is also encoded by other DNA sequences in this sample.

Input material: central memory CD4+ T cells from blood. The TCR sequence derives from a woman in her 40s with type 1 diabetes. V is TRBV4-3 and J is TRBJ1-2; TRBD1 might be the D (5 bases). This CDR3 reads CASSQDGRGNYGYTF. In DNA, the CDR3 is TGCGCCAGCAGCCAAGATGGGCGGGGGAACTATGGCTACACCTTC.